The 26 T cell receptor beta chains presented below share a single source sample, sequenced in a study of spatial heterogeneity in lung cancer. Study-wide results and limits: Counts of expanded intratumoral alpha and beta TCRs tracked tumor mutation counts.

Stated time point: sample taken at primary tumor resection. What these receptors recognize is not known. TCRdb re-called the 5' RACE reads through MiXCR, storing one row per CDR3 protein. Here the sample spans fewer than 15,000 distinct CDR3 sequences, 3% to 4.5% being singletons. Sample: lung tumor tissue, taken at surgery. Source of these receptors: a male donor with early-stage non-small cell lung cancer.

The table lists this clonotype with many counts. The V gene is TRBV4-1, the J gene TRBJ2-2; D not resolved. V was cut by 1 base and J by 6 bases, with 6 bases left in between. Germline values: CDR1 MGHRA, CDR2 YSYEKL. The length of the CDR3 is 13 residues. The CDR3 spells CASSQVVAGELFF. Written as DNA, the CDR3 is TGCGCCAGCAGCCAAGTCGTGGCCGGGGAGCTGTTTTTT.

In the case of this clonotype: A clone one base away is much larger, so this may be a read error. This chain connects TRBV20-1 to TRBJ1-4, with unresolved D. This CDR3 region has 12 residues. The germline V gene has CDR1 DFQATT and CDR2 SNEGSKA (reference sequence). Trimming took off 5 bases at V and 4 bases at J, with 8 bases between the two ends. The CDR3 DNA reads TGCAGTGCTTGGAACATTAATGAAAAACTGTTTTTT. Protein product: CSAWNINEKLFF.

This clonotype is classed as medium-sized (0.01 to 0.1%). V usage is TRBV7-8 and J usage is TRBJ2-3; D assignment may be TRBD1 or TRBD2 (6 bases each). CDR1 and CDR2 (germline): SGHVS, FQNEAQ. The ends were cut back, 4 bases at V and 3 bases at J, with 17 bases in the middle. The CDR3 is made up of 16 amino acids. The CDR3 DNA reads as TGTGCCAGCAGCTATGGTGCTGGGGGGCGAACAGATACGCAGTATTTT. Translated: CASSYGAGGRTDTQYF.

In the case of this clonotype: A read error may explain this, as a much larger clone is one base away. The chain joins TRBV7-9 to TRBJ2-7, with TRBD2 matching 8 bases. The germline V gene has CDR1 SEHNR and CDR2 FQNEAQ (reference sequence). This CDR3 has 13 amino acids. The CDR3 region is CAGSLASGYEQYF. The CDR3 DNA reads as TGTGCCGGCAGCTTAGCTAGCGGGTACGAGCAGTACTTC.

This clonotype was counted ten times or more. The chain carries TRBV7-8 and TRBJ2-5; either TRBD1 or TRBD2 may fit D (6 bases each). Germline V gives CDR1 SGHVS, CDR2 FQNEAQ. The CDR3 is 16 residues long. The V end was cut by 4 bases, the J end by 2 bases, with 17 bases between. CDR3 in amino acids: CASSSGPGAEQETQYF. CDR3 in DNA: TGTGCCAGCAGCTCCGGGCCGGGGGCCGAACAAGAGACCCAGTACTTC. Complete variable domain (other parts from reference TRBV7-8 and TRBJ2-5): GAGVSQSPRYKVAKRGQDVALRCDPISGHVSLFWYQQALGQGPEFLTYFQNEAQLDKSGLPSDRFFAERPEGSVSTLKIQRTQQEDSAVYLCASSSGPGAEQETQYFGPGTRLLVL.

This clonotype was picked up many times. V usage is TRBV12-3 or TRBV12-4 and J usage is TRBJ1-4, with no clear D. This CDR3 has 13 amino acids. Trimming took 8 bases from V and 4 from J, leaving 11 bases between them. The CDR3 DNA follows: TGTGCCAGCTCCCTACAGCTTAATGAAAAACTGTTTTTT. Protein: CASSLQLNEKLFF.

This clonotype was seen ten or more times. CDR3 amino acids: CSAREYRDRGSNEQYF. The CDR3 DNA reads TGCAGTGCTAGGGAATACCGGGACAGGGGATCCAACGAGCAGTACTTC. The V and J genes are TRBV20-1 and TRBJ2-7; 10 nucleotides match TRBD1. After removal of 3 bases from V and 5 bases from J, the junction contained 13 bases not matched to a gene. CDR3 length equals 16 residues. CDR1 DFQATT and CDR2 SNEGSKA come from the germline V gene (reference sequence).

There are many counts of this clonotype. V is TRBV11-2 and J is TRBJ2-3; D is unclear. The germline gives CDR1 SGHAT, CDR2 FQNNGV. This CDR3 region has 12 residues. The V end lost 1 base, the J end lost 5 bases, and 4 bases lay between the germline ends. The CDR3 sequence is CASSLVRDTQYF. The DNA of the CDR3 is TGTGCCAGCAGCTTAGTCAGAGATACGCAGTATTTT. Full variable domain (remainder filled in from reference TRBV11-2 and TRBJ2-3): EAGVAQSPRYKIIEKRQSVAFWCNPISGHATLYWYQQILGQGPKLLIQFQNNGVVDDSQLPKDRFSAERLKGVDSTLKIQPAKLEDSAVYLCASSLVRDTQYFGPGTRLTVL.

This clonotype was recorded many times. DNA for the CDR3: TGCGCCAGCAGCCAAGACGGCCTTTCAATCCCCGGGGAGCTGTTTTTT. It specifies CASSQDGLSIPGELFF. The rearrangement joins TRBV4-3 to TRBJ2-2; no clear D gene. Germline lookup yields CDR1 LGHNA and CDR2 YSLEER. V shed 0 bases and J shed 6 bases, with 14 bases lying between them. This CDR3 has 16 amino acids.

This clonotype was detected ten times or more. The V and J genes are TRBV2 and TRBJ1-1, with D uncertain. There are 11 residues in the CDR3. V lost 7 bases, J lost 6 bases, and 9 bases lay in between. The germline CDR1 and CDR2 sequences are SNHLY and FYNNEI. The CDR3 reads CASTGVAEAFF. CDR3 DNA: TGTGCCAGCACGGGAGTAGCTGAAGCTTTCTTT.

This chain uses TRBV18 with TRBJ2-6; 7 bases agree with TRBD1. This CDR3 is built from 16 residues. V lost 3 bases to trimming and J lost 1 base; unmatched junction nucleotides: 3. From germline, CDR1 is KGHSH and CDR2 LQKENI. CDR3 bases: TGTGCCAGCTCACCGAACAGGGGTTCTGGGGCCAACGTCCTGACTTTC. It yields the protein CASSPNRGSGANVLTF.

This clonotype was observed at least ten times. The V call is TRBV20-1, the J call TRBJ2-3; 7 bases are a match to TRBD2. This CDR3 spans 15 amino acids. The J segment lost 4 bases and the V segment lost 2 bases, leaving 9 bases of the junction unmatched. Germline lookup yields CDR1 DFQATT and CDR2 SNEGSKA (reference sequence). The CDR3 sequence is CSARWGGFFSDTQYF. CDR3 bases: TGCAGTGCTAGATGGGGGGGGTTCTTTTCAGATACGCAGTATTTT.

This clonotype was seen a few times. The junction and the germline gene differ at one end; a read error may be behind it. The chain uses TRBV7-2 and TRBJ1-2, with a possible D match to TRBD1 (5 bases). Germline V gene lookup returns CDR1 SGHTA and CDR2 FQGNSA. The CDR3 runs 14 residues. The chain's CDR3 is CASTTTNQGGGDTF. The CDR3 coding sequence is TGTGCCAGCACCACCACGAACCAGGGAGGTGGCGACACCTTC.

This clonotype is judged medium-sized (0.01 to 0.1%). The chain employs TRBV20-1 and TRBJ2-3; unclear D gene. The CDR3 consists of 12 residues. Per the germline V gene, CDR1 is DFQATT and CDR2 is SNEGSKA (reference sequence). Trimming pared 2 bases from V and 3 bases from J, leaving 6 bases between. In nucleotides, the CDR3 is TGCAGTGCTAGACACGAGACAGATACGCAGTATTTT. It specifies CSARHETDTQYF.

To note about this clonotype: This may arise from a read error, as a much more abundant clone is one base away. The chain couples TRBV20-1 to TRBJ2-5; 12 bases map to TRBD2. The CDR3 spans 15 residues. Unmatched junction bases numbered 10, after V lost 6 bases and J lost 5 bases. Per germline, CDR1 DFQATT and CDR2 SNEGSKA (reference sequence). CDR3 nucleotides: TGCAGTGCCGGGACTAGCGGGTACCCCAGGGAGACCCAGTACTTC. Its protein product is CSAGTSGYPRETQYF.

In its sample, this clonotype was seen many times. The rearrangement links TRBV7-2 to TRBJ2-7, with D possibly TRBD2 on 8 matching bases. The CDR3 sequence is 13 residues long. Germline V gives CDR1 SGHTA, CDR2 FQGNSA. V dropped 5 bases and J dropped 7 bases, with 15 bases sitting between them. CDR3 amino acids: CASSREGAREQYF. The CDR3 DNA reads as TGTGCCAGCAGCCGGGAGGGGGCGAGGGAGCAGTACTTC.

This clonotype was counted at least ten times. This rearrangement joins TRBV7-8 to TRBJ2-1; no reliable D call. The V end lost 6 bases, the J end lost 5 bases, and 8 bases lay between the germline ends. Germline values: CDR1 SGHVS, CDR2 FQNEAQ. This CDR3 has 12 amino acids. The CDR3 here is CASRIFNNEQFF. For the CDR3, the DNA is TGTGCCAGCAGGATATTCAACAATGAGCAGTTCTTC.

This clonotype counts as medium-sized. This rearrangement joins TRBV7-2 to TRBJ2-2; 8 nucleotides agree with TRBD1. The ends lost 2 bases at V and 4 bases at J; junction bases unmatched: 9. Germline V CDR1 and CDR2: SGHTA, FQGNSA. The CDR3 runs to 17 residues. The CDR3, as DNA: TGTGCCAGCAGCTTATGGTGGCAGGGGGCGTCCACCGGGGAGCTGTTTTTT. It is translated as CASSLWWQGASTGELFF.

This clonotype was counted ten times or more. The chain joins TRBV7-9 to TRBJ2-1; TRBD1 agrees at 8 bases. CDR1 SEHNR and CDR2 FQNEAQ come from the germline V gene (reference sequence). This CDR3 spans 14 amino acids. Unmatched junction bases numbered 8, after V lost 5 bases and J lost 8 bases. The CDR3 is CASSVSGGRDEQFF. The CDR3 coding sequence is TGTGCCAGCAGCGTCTCAGGGGGCAGAGATGAGCAGTTCTTC. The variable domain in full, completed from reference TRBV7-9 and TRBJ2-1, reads DTGVSQNPRHKITKRGQNVTFRCDPISEHNRLYWYRQTLGQGPEFLTYFQNEAQLEKSRLLSDRFSAERPKGSFSTLEIQRTEQGDSAMYLCASSVSGGRDEQFFGPGTRLTVL.

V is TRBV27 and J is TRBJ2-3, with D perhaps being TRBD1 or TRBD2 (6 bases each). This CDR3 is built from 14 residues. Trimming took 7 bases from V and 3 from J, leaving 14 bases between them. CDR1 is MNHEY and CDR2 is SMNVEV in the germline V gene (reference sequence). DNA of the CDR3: TGTGCCAGCAAAAAGGGGGGCCGAACAGATACGCAGTATTTT. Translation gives CASKKGGRTDTQYF.

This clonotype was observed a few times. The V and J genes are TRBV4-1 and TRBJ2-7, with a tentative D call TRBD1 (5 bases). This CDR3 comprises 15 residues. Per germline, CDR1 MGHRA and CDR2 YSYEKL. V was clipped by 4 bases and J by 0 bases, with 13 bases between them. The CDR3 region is CASSPPQGSSYEQYF. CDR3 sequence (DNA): TGCGCCAGCAGCCCCCCGCAGGGTTCCTCCTACGAGCAGTACTTC.

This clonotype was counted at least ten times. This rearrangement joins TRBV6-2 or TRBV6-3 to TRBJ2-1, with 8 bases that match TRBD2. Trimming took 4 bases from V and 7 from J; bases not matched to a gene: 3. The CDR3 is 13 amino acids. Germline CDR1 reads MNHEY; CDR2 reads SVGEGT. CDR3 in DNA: TGTGCCAGCAGTTCGCGCGGGAGGAATGAGCAGTTCTTC. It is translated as CASSSRGRNEQFF.

CDR3 DNA sequence: TGTGCCAGCTCACCACAGAACGGGCAGCAAGAGACCCAGTACTTC. Translated, it gives CASSPQNGQQETQYF. The V call is TRBV18, the J call TRBJ2-5, with unresolved D. V gave up 1 base and J gave up 2 bases, with 11 bases separating them. CDR1 KGHSH and CDR2 LQKENI come from the germline V gene. This CDR3 has 15 residues.

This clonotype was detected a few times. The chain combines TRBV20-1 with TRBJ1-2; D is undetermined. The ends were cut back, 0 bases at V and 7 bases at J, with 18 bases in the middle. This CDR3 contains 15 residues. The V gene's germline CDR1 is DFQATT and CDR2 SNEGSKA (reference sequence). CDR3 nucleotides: TGCAGTGCTAGAGATCACCTCACTGACGGAGGTGGCTACACCTTC. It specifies CSARDHLTDGGGYTF.

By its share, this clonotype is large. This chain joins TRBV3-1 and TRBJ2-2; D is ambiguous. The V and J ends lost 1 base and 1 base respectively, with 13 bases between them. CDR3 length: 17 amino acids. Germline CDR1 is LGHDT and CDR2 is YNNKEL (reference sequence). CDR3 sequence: CASSQVASSWNTGELFF. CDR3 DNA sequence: TGTGCCAGCAGCCAAGTAGCTAGTTCTTGGAACACCGGGGAGCTGTTTTTT.

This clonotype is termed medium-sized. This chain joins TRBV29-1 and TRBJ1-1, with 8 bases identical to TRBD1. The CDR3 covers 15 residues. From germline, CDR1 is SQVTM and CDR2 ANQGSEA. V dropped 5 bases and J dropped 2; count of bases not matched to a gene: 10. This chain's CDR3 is CSVNTGGSVNTEAFF. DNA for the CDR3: TGCAGCGTTAATACAGGGGGATCAGTAAACACTGAAGCTTTCTTT.